This TCR beta chain was profiled in a study of beta chain features in type 1 diabetes (dated by TCRdb to 2016 to 2019). Regarding the study in general: Mean age, gender distribution, total cell number and subset yield were not different between patients and healthy donors. Regulatory and stem cell-like memory subsets were obtained from only 8 patients and about 8 healthy donors, while naive and central memory subsets were obtained from all 28 donors. In the study, TCRB repertoires of sorted circulating CD4+ T cell subsets from recently diagnosed type 1 diabetes patients were compared with those of matched healthy donors. A total of under 140,000,000 sorted cells were examined across all samples, and the number of cells per subset was strongly correlated with RNA yield.

Each donor gave one peripheral blood draw, around 100 mL on average, collected into heparinised tubes. A BD FACSAria II was used to sort naive, central memory, regulatory and stem cell-like memory CD4+ T cells with a panel that included CD45RO, CCR7, CD25, CD127, CD95 and CD27. All sorted populations exceeded 95% purity. PBMCs were separated immediately by Lymphoprep density gradient centrifugation and were stained directly, without being cultured. So that batch effects would be minimized, each experiment stained and sorted samples in pairs, pairing one healthy donor with one patient. A remark on this clone: This receptor's antigen is unknown. No clone much larger than this one lies a single base away; base qualities are absent.

All of the isolated RNA was reverse transcribed with the High Capacity cDNA Reverse Transcription Kit, so expressed TCRB transcripts were sequenced. Naive, central memory and regulatory T cell samples underwent deep immunoSEQ sequencing, averaging around 4 million total reads per sample. Sorted cells were lysed in RLT buffer and RNA was extracted with DNase-treated RNeasy Micro or Mini kits, depending on cell number. Each cell subset was processed on its own to prevent cross-contamination, while patient and healthy donor samples were processed together. TCRB sequences were amplified from cDNA with the immunoSEQ multiplex PCR, producing 87-bp fragments spanning the CDR3 region. The amplicons were sequenced using the Illumina HiSeq platform. Under the source paper's analysis protocol: PCR bias was computationally corrected using synthetic template baselines, reads within Hamming distance 2 were collapsed, and singletons that could not be merged were discarded. Reads were aligned against IMGT to assign V, D and J genes, CDR3 length and insertions or deletions at six rearrangement sites. Clonotype counts were normalized to sorted cell number within each subset before computing true diversity and Gini coefficients with the tcR R package. The overlap coefficient, calculated on TCRB nucleotide sequences, was used to quantify repertoire sharing. As a proxy for the pre-selection repertoire, out-of-frame TCRB sequences from naive cells were analyzed. TCRdb carries this immuneACCESS record with in-frame sequences only. Its versions omit some clonotypes, under half of them owing to an unresolved V gene in the studies checked, with the rest unexplained. D and trimming were read from the DNA, whereas the V and J calls and clone size are those reported in that table. Recorded for this sample are hundreds of thousands of clones; roughly 13% of them occurred a single time. Approximately 0.015% of the sample is in the top ten clones.

Results the study describes overall, beyond this receptor: Type 1 diabetes patients showed a moderate but significant shortening of TCRB CDR3 length in all four CD4+ subsets. PCR may preferentially amplify shorter templates, but because patient and control samples were amplified and corrected together, any resulting skew would affect both groups equally. HLA sub-analyses involved small numbers of individuals, so any influence of HLA type on TCRB rearrangement remained unresolved. At VDJ recombination sites, type 1 diabetes patients had fewer insertions and more deleted nucleotides, which implies abnormalities in thymic rearrangement. Because cDNA was sequenced instead of genomic DNA, highly expressing activated cells could be over-represented, though the groups showed no difference in activation or CD3 levels. Naive, central memory and regulatory TCRB repertoires appeared to be more similar among patients than among healthy donors.

V and J are trimmed by 4 bases and 3 bases, and the gene matches miss 2 bases of the junction. CDR1 ENHRY and CDR2 SYGVKD were looked up in the germline V gene. The CDR3 starts with the cysteine, ends with the phenylalanine, and has 15 residues. The DNA shown is the 45-base CDR3, in frame from base 1. The chain is made from TRBV10-3 and TRBJ2-1; TRBD1 lines up with 11 middle nucleotides. What was sequenced was naive CD4+ T cells from blood. Explained via the paper, the cell subset or site label denotes: true naive CD4+ T cells. This clonotype originated in a man younger than 30 in good health. CDR3 region: CAISGGTGGYNEQFF. The DNA reads TGTGCCATCAGTGGAGGGACAGGGGGCTACAATGAGCAGTTCTTC.